Listed here are 11 T cell receptor beta chains from one sample, sequenced in a study of T-cell memory formation after mild COVID-19. TCRdb used MiXCR to reprocess the 5' RACE reads, holding one entry per CDR3 protein. This table holds roughly 350,000 distinct CDR3 sequences, roughly 13% found once. The sample comprised PBMCs or a T cell subset sorted from them (not recorded which). Source of these receptors: a man younger than 35 who had mild COVID-19 (a few samples of this study predate the infection). Cell type and time point are not known.

This clonotype has only a few counts. V is TRBV5-6 and J is TRBJ2-3; no definite D call. The CDR3 loop spans 16 amino acids. Germline V CDR1 and CDR2: SGHDT, YYEEEE. The V end was cut by 1 base, the J end by 0 bases, with 12 bases between. The CDR3 reads CASSLRSVRSTDTQYF. The CDR3 DNA sequence: TGTGCCAGCAGCTTGAGGAGCGTCAGAAGCACAGATACGCAGTATTTT.

In its sample, this clonotype was seen a few times. The J gene is TRBJ2-7, the V gene TRBV7-9; 12 nucleotides line up with TRBD1. Trimming at V came to 1 base and at J to 0 bases, leaving 13 bases not matched to a gene. This CDR3 has 20 amino acids. Germline V gene data show CDR1 as SEHNR and CDR2 as FQNEAQ (reference sequence). The CDR3: CASSLDRPGQGAPGSYEQYV. The CDR3 DNA reads TGTGCCAGCAGCTTAGATCGCCCGGGACAGGGGGCGCCAGGCTCCTACGAGCAGTACGTC.

This clonotype was counted a few times. This sequence joins TRBV12-3 or TRBV12-4 and TRBJ1-1; possibly TRBD1 for D (5 bases). This CDR3 has 14 residues. Trimming stripped 1 base from V and 9 bases from J, with 15 bases between. The DNA for the CDR3 is TGTGCCAGCAGTTTAGAGGAGTTGGGGGTTAAAGCTTTCTTT. Translating gives CASSLEELGVKAFF.

This clonotype was picked up a small number of times. The CDR3 region has the DNA TGCGCCAGCAGCGCCGGACTGAGCTCCTACAATGAGCAGTTCTTC. This gives the protein CASSAGLSSYNEQFF. The chain is built from TRBV5-1 and TRBJ2-1; TRBD2 might be the D (5 bases). CDR3 length: 15 residues. Germline-derived CDR1 and CDR2 are SGHRS and YFSETQ. Trimming stripped 4 bases from V and 0 bases from J, with 11 bases between.

There are many counts of this clonotype. The chain combines TRBV20-1 with TRBJ2-3; 8 positions match TRBD2. Per the germline V gene, CDR1 is DFQATT and CDR2 is SNEGSKA (reference sequence). This CDR3 contains 16 residues. Trimming removed 5 bases from V and 6 bases from J; junction bases left unmatched: 16. The CDR3 loop is CSAGQITGGGPDTQYF. The CDR3 DNA reads TGCAGTGCTGGACAAATAACGGGCGGGGGGCCGGATACGCAGTATTTT.

This clonotype was seen a handful of times. The rearrangement joins TRBV6-6 to TRBJ1-6; D possibly corresponds to TRBD1 (5 bases). The CDR3 spans 12 residues. V lost 5 bases and J lost 15, with 14 bases in between. Germline CDR1 is MNHNY and CDR2 is SVGAGI (reference sequence). CDR3 nucleotides: TGTGCCAGCAGTCCGGGACCCGACAGCCTCCACTTT. Residues: CASSPGPDSLHF.

This clonotype was detected only a few times. V gene TRBV5-1 combines with J gene TRBJ1-4; D perhaps matches TRBD1 (5 bases). V was trimmed by 10 bases and J by 7 bases, leaving 20 bases between them. Germline V CDR1 and CDR2: SGHRS, YFSETQ. The CDR3 runs 14 residues. The CDR3: CAGAEAPGGEKLFF. CDR3 bases: TGCGCCGGGGCCGAGGCACCAGGAGGTGAAAAACTGTTTTTT.

The chain uses TRBV6-6 and TRBJ2-6; possible D gene TRBD1, 6 bases. The ends were cut back, 4 bases at V and 0 bases at J, with 10 bases in the middle. This CDR3 is 16 amino acids long. CDR1 and CDR2 (germline): MNHNY, SVGAGI (reference sequence). The CDR3 sequence is CASSSDRYSGANVLTF. The CDR3 DNA reads as TGTGCCAGCAGTTCGGACAGATACTCTGGGGCCAACGTCCTGACTTTC.

This clonotype has at least ten counts. This chain connects TRBV5-1 to TRBJ2-2; the D gene is possibly TRBD1 (5 bases). CDR1 SGHRS and CDR2 YFSETQ come from the germline V gene. Trimming shortened V by 4 bases and J by 6 bases, and 19 bases separated the two germline ends. This CDR3 spans 16 amino acids. CDR3 bases: TGCGCCAGCAGCGAAGAACACCTAGGGGTGGCCGGGGAGCTGTTTTTT. It specifies CASSEEHLGVAGELFF.

This clonotype was seen ten or more times. This chain uses TRBV20-1 with TRBJ2-7; TRBD2 aligns across 8 bases. V lost 6 bases, J lost 0 bases, and 10 bases stayed unmatched. The CDR3 totals 15 residues. Germline CDR1 is DFQATT and CDR2 is SNEGSKA (reference sequence). Here the CDR3 DNA reads TGCAGTGCCACTAGTAGCGGGGAAAGCTCCTACGAGCAGTACTTC. It yields the protein CSATSSGESSYEQYF.

This clonotype was observed a handful of times. CDR3 loop: CASSFDRVGTDTQYF. The CDR3, as DNA: TGTGCCAGCAGCTTTGACAGGGTCGGGACAGATACGCAGTATTTT. The rearrangement joins TRBV5-6 to TRBJ2-3, with 7 bases matching TRBD1. V lost 2 bases and J lost 3; bases outside the gene matches: 6. Germline CDR1 SGHDT, CDR2 YYEEEE. There are 15 residues in the CDR3.